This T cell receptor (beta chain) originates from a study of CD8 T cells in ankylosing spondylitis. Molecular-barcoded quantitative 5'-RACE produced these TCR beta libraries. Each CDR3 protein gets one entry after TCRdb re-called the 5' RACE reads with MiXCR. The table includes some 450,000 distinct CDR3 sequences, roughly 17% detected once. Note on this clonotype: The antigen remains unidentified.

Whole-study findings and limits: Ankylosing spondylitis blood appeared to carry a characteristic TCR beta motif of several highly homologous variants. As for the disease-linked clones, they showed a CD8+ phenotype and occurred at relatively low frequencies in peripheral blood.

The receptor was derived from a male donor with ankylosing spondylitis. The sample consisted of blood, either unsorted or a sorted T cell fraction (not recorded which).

For the CDR3, the DNA is TGTGCCAGCAGCCAAGACCCGTCCACCGGGGAGCTGTTTTTT. Its translation: CASSQDPSTGELFF. The chain recombines TRBV3-1 with TRBJ2-2; no clear D gene. Germline CDR1 is LGHDT and CDR2 is YNNKEL (reference sequence). Trimming left V 0 bases short and J 4 bases short, with 6 bases between. This CDR3 is 14 amino acids long.